Listed below are T cell receptor beta chains from one sample, sequenced in a study of response to subunit inactivated influenza vaccine. TCRdb reprocessed the RT-PCR reads with MiXCR, giving one entry per CDR3 protein. The repertoire holds some 160,000 distinct CDR3 sequences, with about a tenth as singletons. The input for sequencing was non-naive T cells sorted from PBMCs, taken about 6 weeks after vaccination. The origin of the receptors is a man in his forties or fifties who received an inactivated influenza vaccine. Both conserved end residues are part of each CDR3. D genes are given only for firm matches. Size values are once, few and many counts, or a class for expanded clones, and some rows have none.

J gene | D gene | clone size | CDR3 length | V gene | CDR3 protein | CDR3 DNA
TRBJ2-3 | - | - | 15 | TRBV29-1 | CSVRGRGQATDTQYF | TGCAGCGTTCGGGGGAGGGGGCAGGCCACAGATACGCAGTATTTT
TRBJ2-7 | - | many | 13 | TRBV20-1 | CSAKTGLGDEQYF | TGCAGTGCTAAGACTGGGTTGGGGGACGAGCAGTACTTC
TRBJ2-1 | TRBD2 | - | 15 | TRBV6-5 | CASSYALAAFNEQFF | TGTGCCAGCAGTTACGCACTAGCGGCATTCAATGAGCAGTTCTTC
TRBJ2-3 | - | - | 14 | TRBV6-5 | CASSYSVDTDTQYF | TGTGCCAGCAGTTACTCGGTAGACACAGATACGCAGTATTTT
TRBJ2-7 | TRBD1 | - | 16 | TRBV9 | CASSASHGQGVNEQYF | TGTGCCAGCAGCGCATCTCACGGGCAGGGGGTGAACGAGCAGTACTTC
TRBJ2-5 | - | few | 14 | TRBV12-3/TRBV12-4 | CASSLRGTQETQYF | TGTGCCAGCAGTTTACGGGGGACACAAGAGACCCAGTACTTC
TRBJ2-7 | TRBD2 | - | 17 | TRBV5-1 | CASSLTGGGASVYEQYF | TGCGCCAGCAGCTTGACCGGCGGGGGGGCATCGGTATACGAGCAGTACTTC
TRBJ2-7 | TRBD2 | - | 14 | TRBV20-1 | CSATSSSGIYEQYF | TGCAGTGCTACATCATCTAGCGGGATTTACGAGCAGTACTTC
TRBJ2-1 | - | many | 13 | TRBV20-1 | CSAPGLRGNEQFF | TGCAGTGCGCCGGGACTTCGAGGCAATGAGCAGTTCTTC
TRBJ2-3 | - | - | 14 | TRBV10-3 | CAISANRAADTQYF | TGTGCCATCAGTGCGAACAGGGCGGCAGATACGCAGTATTTT
TRBJ1-1 | - | many | 12 | TRBV6-2/TRBV6-3 | CASSPGQTEAFF | TGTGCCAGCAGCCCGGGGCAGACTGAAGCTTTCTTT
TRBJ1-1 | - | - | 15 | TRBV2 | CASRAVGGVNTEAFF | TGTGCCAGCAGGGCAGTGGGGGGGGTGAACACTGAAGCTTTCTTT
TRBJ2-2 | - | - | 16 | TRBV5-1 | CASSPFVGGNTGELFF | TGCGCCAGCAGCCCCTTCGTGGGAGGCAACACCGGGGAGCTGTTTTTT
TRBJ1-4 | - | - | 14 | TRBV27 | CASRNLLRYEKLFF | TGTGCCAGTCGGAACTTGCTGCGGTATGAAAAACTGTTTTTT
TRBJ2-3 | - | few | 17 | TRBV7-8 | CASSLAGPGVPTDTQYF | TGTGCCAGCAGCTTAGCTGGCCCAGGGGTACCAACAGATACGCAGTATTTT
TRBJ2-3 | - | - | 13 | TRBV3-1 | CASSGTPGNTQYF | TGTGCCAGCAGCGGTACCCCCGGGAATACGCAGTATTTT
TRBJ1-1 | - | many | 14 | TRBV20-1 | CSANFVGGSAEAFF | TGCAGTGCTAATTTCGTCGGGGGATCCGCCGAAGCTTTCTTT
TRBJ2-5 | - | - | 14 | TRBV3-1 | CASSHRALQETQYF | TGTGCCAGCAGCCACCGGGCCCTACAAGAGACCCAGTACTTC
TRBJ1-1 | TRBD1 | many | 13 | TRBV29-1 | CSVHRGPGTEAFF | TGCAGCGTCCACAGGGGTCCGGGCACTGAAGCTTTCTTT
TRBJ1-4 | TRBD1 | many | 14 | TRBV2 | CATQRDRFNEKLFF | TGTGCCACCCAGAGGGACAGGTTTAATGAAAAACTGTTTTTT
TRBJ2-3 | - | - | 13 | TRBV12-3/TRBV12-4 | CASSLLLSDTQYF | TGTGCCAGCAGTTTATTGTTGTCGGATACGCAGTATTTT
TRBJ2-3 | TRBD1 | few | 15 | TRBV28 | CASRGTGGRTDTQYF | TGTGCCAGCAGAGGGACAGGGGGCAGGACAGATACGCAGTATTTT
TRBJ1-1 | - | few | 14 | TRBV7-9 | CASSLAGGGFEAFF | TGTGCCAGCAGCTTAGCGGGAGGGGGTTTTGAAGCTTTCTTT
TRBJ1-1 | - | few | 11 | TRBV7-2 | CASSPGGVAFF | TGTGCCAGCAGCCCGGGTGGTGTAGCTTTCTTT
TRBJ2-3 | - | - | 15 | TRBV20-1 | CSAREGGRVGDTQYF | TGCAGTGCCCGTGAGGGGGGCAGGGTGGGAGATACGCAGTATTTT
TRBJ2-1 | - | - | 16 | TRBV3-1 | CASSPRQGGTYNEQFF | TGTGCCAGCAGCCCGCGACAGGGAGGAACCTACAATGAGCAGTTCTTC
TRBJ2-5 | - | many | 15 | TRBV28 | CASSFSDRAYGTQYF | TGTGCCAGCAGTTTCAGTGATCGGGCCTATGGGACCCAGTACTTC
TRBJ2-1 | - | - | 12 | TRBV15 | CATTKEGNEQFF | TGTGCCACCACGAAAGAAGGGAATGAGCAGTTCTTC
TRBJ2-7 | - | - | 12 | TRBV20-1 | CSATNQGYEQYF | TGCAGTGCTACAAATCAGGGATACGAGCAGTACTTC
TRBJ2-5 | TRBD1 | - | 13 | TRBV13 | CASSKGTGETQYF | TGTGCCAGCAGCAAAGGGACAGGAGAGACCCAGTACTTC
TRBJ1-6 | - | few | 13 | TRBV7-9 | CASSLTVNSPLHF | TGTGCCAGCAGCTTAACTGTCAATTCACCCCTCCACTTT
TRBJ1-1 | - | - | 15 | TRBV10-2 | CASSELVGLGTEAFF | TGCGCCAGCAGTGAGTTGGTGGGTTTGGGCACTGAAGCTTTCTTT
TRBJ2-1 | - | few | 16 | TRBV3-1 | CASSKSGPASYNEQFF | TGTGCCAGCAGCAAGTCGGGACCGGCCTCCTACAATGAGCAGTTCTTC
TRBJ1-1 | - | - | 16 | TRBV20-1 | CSAEPRNRYMNTEAFF | TGCAGTGCGGAGCCGCGCAATAGGTACATGAACACTGAAGCTTTCTTT
TRBJ2-3 | TRBD1 | few | 15 | TRBV7-2 | CASSLAGQGADTQYF | TGTGCCAGCAGCTTAGCGGGACAGGGGGCAGATACGCAGTATTTT
TRBJ1-2 | - | - | 14 | TRBV9 | CASSRTGFNYGYTF | TGTGCCAGCAGCAGAACAGGGTTCAACTATGGCTACACCTTC
TRBJ2-7 | TRBD2 | - | 15 | TRBV16 | CASSQSSGWTYEQYF | TGTGCCAGCAGCCAATCTAGCGGGTGGACCTACGAGCAGTACTTC
TRBJ2-7 | TRBD2 | - | 17 | TRBV4-2 | CASSQATLAGVAYEQYF | TGTGCCAGCAGCCAAGCCACACTAGCGGGAGTCGCGTACGAGCAGTACTTC
TRBJ2-1 | - | many | 14 | TRBV4-3 | CASSQRHGDNEQFF | TGCGCCAGCAGCCAACGGCACGGGGACAATGAGCAGTTCTTC
TRBJ2-2 | - | many | 17 | TRBV28 | CASSSALGGKNTGELFF | TGTGCCAGCAGTTCTGCCCTTGGGGGGAAAAACACCGGGGAGCTGTTTTTT
TRBJ2-7 | - | - | 12 | TRBV11-2 | CASSSPSYEQYF | TGTGCCAGCAGCTCCCCCTCCTACGAGCAGTACTTC
TRBJ1-2 | TRBD1 | - | 15 | TRBV4-2 | CASSQDRGGYYGYTF | TGTGCCAGCAGCCAAGATAGAGGGGGCTACTATGGCTACACCTTC
TRBJ1-1 | - | few | 13 | TRBV30 | CAWSWAENTEAFF | TGTGCCTGGAGTTGGGCCGAGAACACTGAAGCTTTCTTT
TRBJ1-2 | - | few | 14 | TRBV3-1 | CASSSPGINYGYTF | TGTGCCAGCAGCAGCCCCGGGATAAACTATGGCTACACCTTC
TRBJ2-4 | - | few | 14 | TRBV20-1 | CSRDGRVSKNIQYF | TGCAGCCGCGACGGGCGTGTATCCAAAAACATTCAGTACTTC
TRBJ1-3 | - | - | 13 | TRBV12-3/TRBV12-4 | CASSLSGGNTIYF | TGTGCCAGCAGTTTAAGTGGGGGAAACACCATATATTTT
TRBJ2-1 | TRBD2 | - | 17 | TRBV10-2 | CASTYDLGAGYYNEQFF | TGCGCCAGCACCTATGACCTCGGAGCGGGGTACTACAATGAGCAGTTCTTC
TRBJ1-1 | - | many | 13 | TRBV27 | CASSPSTGTEAFF | TGTGCCAGCAGCCCCTCCACAGGAACTGAAGCTTTCTTT
TRBJ2-3 | - | few | 15 | TRBV12-3/TRBV12-4 | CATLQGGTRTDTQYF | TGTGCCACCCTACAGGGTGGGACACGAACAGATACGCAGTATTTT
TRBJ2-7 | - | - | 16 | TRBV6-2/TRBV6-3 | CASSYNFQASSYEQYF | TGTGCCAGCAGTTATAATTTCCAGGCGAGCTCCTACGAGCAGTACTTC
TRBJ2-3 | - | few | 15 | TRBV5-1 | CASSLAGKTTDTQYF | TGCGCCAGCAGCTTGGCGGGAAAGACCACAGATACGCAGTATTTT
TRBJ2-6 | TRBD2 | few | 17 | TRBV4-3 | CASSLGLADPGANVLTF | TGCGCCAGCAGCCTCGGACTAGCGGACCCTGGGGCCAACGTCCTGACTTTC
TRBJ2-1 | TRBD2 | - | 16 | TRBV7-8 | CASSLVTSGIPNEQFF | TGTGCCAGCAGCTTAGTAACTAGCGGGATTCCCAATGAGCAGTTCTTC
TRBJ2-7 | - | few | 14 | TRBV3-1 | CASSQNAVAYEQYF | TGTGCCAGCAGCCAAAATGCAGTTGCCTACGAGCAGTACTTC
TRBJ2-2 | - | few | 15 | TRBV20-1 | CSARDVAVYSGELFF | TGCAGTGCTAGAGACGTCGCGGTCTACTCGGGGGAGCTGTTTTTT
TRBJ2-1 | - | few | 16 | TRBV3-1 | CASSQGSPSHHNEQFF | TGTGCCAGCAGCCAAGGGTCCCCTAGTCACCACAATGAGCAGTTCTTC
TRBJ1-5 | TRBD1 | - | 14 | TRBV6-1 | CASKPGTGAQSQHF | TGTGCCAGCAAACCTGGGACAGGGGCGCAGTCCCAGCATTTT
TRBJ2-7 | TRBD1 | few | 14 | TRBV5-6 | CASSSTTGGYEQYF | TGTGCCAGCAGCTCCACGACAGGGGGCTACGAGCAGTACTTC
TRBJ2-7 | - | few | 14 | TRBV12-3/TRBV12-4 | CASSFAPPAYEQYF | TGTGCCAGCAGCTTCGCCCCTCCAGCCTACGAGCAGTACTTC
TRBJ1-5 | - | many | 15 | TRBV7-2 | CASSLAPGTGQPQHF | TGTGCCAGCAGCTTAGCGCCGGGGACGGGTCAGCCCCAGCATTTT